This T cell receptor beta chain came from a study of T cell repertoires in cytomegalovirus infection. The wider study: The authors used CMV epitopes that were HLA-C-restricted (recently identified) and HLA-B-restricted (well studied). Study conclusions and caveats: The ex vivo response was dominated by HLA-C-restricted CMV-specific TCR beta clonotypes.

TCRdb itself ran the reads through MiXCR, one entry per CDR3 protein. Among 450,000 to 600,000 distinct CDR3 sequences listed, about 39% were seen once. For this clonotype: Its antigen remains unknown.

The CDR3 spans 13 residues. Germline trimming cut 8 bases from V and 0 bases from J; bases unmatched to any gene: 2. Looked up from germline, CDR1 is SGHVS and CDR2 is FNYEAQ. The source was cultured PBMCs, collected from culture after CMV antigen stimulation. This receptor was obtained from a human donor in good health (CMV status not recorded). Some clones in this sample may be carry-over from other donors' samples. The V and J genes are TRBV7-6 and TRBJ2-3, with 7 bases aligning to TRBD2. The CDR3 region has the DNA TGTGCCAGCGGGAGGGCAAGCACAGATACGCAGTATTTT. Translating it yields CASGRASTDTQYF.